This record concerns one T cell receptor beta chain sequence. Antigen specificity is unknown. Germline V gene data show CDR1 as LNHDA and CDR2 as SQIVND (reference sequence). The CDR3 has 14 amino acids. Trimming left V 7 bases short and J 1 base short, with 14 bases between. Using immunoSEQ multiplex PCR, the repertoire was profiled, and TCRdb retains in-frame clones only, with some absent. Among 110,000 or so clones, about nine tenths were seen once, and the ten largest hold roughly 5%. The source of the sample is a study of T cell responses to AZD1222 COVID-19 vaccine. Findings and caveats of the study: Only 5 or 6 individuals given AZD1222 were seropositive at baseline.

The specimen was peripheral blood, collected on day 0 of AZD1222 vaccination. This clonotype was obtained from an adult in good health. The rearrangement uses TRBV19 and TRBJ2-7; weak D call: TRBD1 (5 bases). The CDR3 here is CASNPVGHSYEQYF. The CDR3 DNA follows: TGTGCCAGTAACCCGGTGGGGCATTCCTACGAGCAGTACTTC.